A single sample is the source of the 20 T cell receptor beta chains below, sequenced in a study of cytomegalovirus exposure and HLA in healthy donors. PCR amplification relied on 60 Vbeta primers (plus 13 Jbeta primers). Using immunoSEQ multiplex PCR, the repertoire was profiled, and TCRdb retains in-frame clones only, with some absent. The repertoire consists of some 140,000 clones, with 65% to 85% occurring once and the leading ten covering more than 0.75%. The sequencing input was PBMCs. Receptor source: a man between 18 and 29 years old in good health and CMV-seronegative.

The chain recombines TRBV7-3 with TRBJ1-6; tentative D call: TRBD1 (5 bases). Looked up from germline, CDR1 is SGHTA and CDR2 is FQGTGA. The CDR3 spans 14 residues. V lost 0 bases to trimming and J lost 9 bases, with 9 bases between them. The CDR3 spells CASSLTGVRSPLHF. In DNA, the CDR3 is TGTGCCAGCAGCTTAACAGGGGTGCGTTCACCCCTCCACTTT.

The chain is built from TRBV2 and TRBJ1-2; the match to TRBD1 covers 7 bases. The CDR3 contains 12 residues. J was trimmed by 6 bases and V by 6 bases; bases with no gene match: 4. Germline lookup yields CDR1 SNHLY and CDR2 FYNNEI. The CDR3 coding sequence is TGTGCCAGCAGCGCGGGGACAGATGGCTACACCTTC. Translated, it gives CASSAGTDGYTF.

The chain recombines TRBV5-1 with TRBJ1-6; 7 bases map to TRBD1. This CDR3 comprises 16 residues. Germline trimming cut 5 bases from V and 0 bases from J; bases unmatched to any gene: 5. Germline CDR1 reads SGHRS; CDR2 reads YFSETQ. The CDR3 sequence is CASRGQDSSYNSPLHF. CDR3 DNA: TGCGCCAGCAGAGGACAGGACAGCTCCTATAATTCACCCCTCCACTTT. Using reference TRBV5-1 and TRBJ1-6 for the parts outside the CDR3, the full variable domain is KAGVTQTPRYLIKTRGQQVTLSCSPISGHRSVSWYQQTPGQGLQFLFEYFSETQRNKGNFPGRFSGRQFSNSRSEMNVSTLELGDSALYLCASRGQDSSYNSPLHFGNGTRLTVT.

Here the CDR3 reads CASSSTGTATYEQYF. CDR3 sequence (DNA): TGTGCCAGCAGCTCAACCGGGACAGCCACCTACGAGCAGTACTTC. This chain joins TRBV11-1 and TRBJ2-5, with 7 bases matching TRBD1. The J call is uncertain, as TRBJ2-7 better fits the DNA end. Germline lookup yields CDR1 SGHAT and CDR2 FQDESV (reference sequence). The CDR3 totals 15 residues.

The chain employs TRBV7-3 and TRBJ1-1; tentative D call: TRBD1 (6 bases). CDR1 is SGHTA, CDR2 FQGTGA, per germline. The germline V and J ends were trimmed by 0 bases and 7 bases, with 12 bases remaining between them. CDR3 length: 14 amino acids. The CDR3 DNA reads as TGTGCCAGCAGCTTAACCGGAAGGACAGATGAAGCTTTCTTT. It specifies CASSLTGRTDEAFF.

This clone was counted a few times. The chain has TRBV5-1 and TRBJ2-5; D possibly corresponds to TRBD1 (5 bases). This CDR3 contains 13 residues. Germline CDR1 and CDR2: SGHRS and YFSETQ. The V end was cut by 4 bases, the J end by 5 bases, with 12 bases between. DNA of the CDR3: TGCGCCAGCAGCCCCGACAGCCTGGAGACCCAGTACTTC. Protein sequence: CASSPDSLETQYF.

CDR3 bases: TGTGCCAGTAGTAACACGAGGGCCGACACCGGGGAGCTGTTTTTT. This encodes CASSNTRADTGELFF. J is TRBJ2-2 and V is TRBV19; perhaps TRBD2 as D (5 bases). Trimming shortened V by 4 bases and J by 3 bases, and 12 bases separated the two germline ends. Germline CDR1 LNHDA, CDR2 SQIVND (reference sequence). The CDR3 runs to 15 residues.

This clone was counted only a few times. The chain is built from TRBV6-1 and TRBJ1-5; TRBD1 agrees at 8 bases. The germline gives CDR1 MNHNS, CDR2 SASEGT. V was clipped by 2 bases and J by 7 bases; unmatched bases: 13. The CDR3 sequence is 17 residues long. CDR3: CASSELGQGALRQPQHF. The CDR3 DNA reads as TGTGCCAGCAGTGAATTGGGGCAGGGGGCGTTAAGGCAGCCCCAGCATTTT.

Only one count was recorded for this clone. V gene TRBV4-3 combines with J gene TRBJ1-2; 7 nucleotides align to TRBD1. The CDR3 has 15 residues. CDR1 and CDR2 (germline): LGHNA, YSLEER. Trimming took 0 bases from V and 8 from J; bases not matched to a gene: 9. The CDR3 nucleotides read TGCGCCAGCAGCCAAGATGACAGGGATTATGGAGGCTACACCTTC. It translates to CASSQDDRDYGGYTF.

The chain couples TRBV6-4 to TRBJ1-1, with D uncertain. CDR1 and CDR2 from the germline V gene are MRHNA and SNTAGT. V shed 3 bases and J shed 4 bases, with 9 bases lying between them. The CDR3 runs to 13 residues. The CDR3 DNA sequence: TGTGCCAGCAGTGAACTCGTTACCACTGAAGCTTTCTTT. Translating gives CASSELVTTEAFF.

This clone showed up just a few times. The V gene is TRBV27, the J gene TRBJ1-3; unclear D gene. The CDR3 has 14 amino acids. Germline CDR1 and CDR2: MNHEY and SMNVEV (reference sequence). Trimming took 6 bases from V and 2 from J, leaving 11 bases between them. CDR3 in amino acids: CASRPTVAGNTIYF. CDR3 nucleotides: TGTGCCAGCAGGCCTACAGTAGCTGGAAACACCATATATTTT.

V is TRBV7-9 and J is TRBJ2-7, with TRBD1 matching over 10 bases. J gave up 6 bases and V 2 bases, and 7 bases lay outside the gene matches. The CDR3 has 15 residues. Germline V gene lookup returns CDR1 SEHNR and CDR2 FQNEAQ (reference sequence). CDR3 DNA: TGTGCCAGCAGCTTAATCGGGGACAGGGGAGGCGAGCAGTACTTC. Protein sequence: CASSLIGDRGGEQYF. Filled out from reference TRBV7-9 and TRBJ2-7, the complete variable domain reads DTGVSQNPRHKITKRGQNVTFRCDPISEHNRLYWYRQTLGQGPEFLTYFQNEAQLEKSRLLSDRFSAERPKGSFSTLEIQRTEQGDSAMYLCASSLIGDRGGEQYFGPGTRLTVT.

In its sample, this clone was seen a few times. The CDR3 region has the DNA TGCAGCGGCGGACTGGGCTCTCTAGCAGATACGCAGTATTTT. Encoded protein: CSGGLGSLADTQYF. This chain connects TRBV29-1 to TRBJ2-3, with D possibly matching TRBD2 (5 bases). V was clipped by 7 bases and J by 4 bases, with 18 bases between them. The CDR3 totals 14 residues. Germline CDR1 reads SQVTM; CDR2 reads ANQGSEA.

The genes are TRBV5-1 and TRBJ1-2, with D hard to call. The CDR3 contains 13 residues. Per germline, CDR1 SGHRS and CDR2 YFSETQ. Trimming took 2 bases from V and 4 from J, leaving 9 bases between them. CDR3 sequence reads: CASSLQLSYGYTF. The DNA for the CDR3 is TGCGCCAGCAGCTTACAGCTCTCCTATGGCTACACCTTC. The complete variable domain, with remaining parts taken from reference TRBV5-1 and TRBJ1-2, reads KAGVTQTPRYLIKTRGQQVTLSCSPISGHRSVSWYQQTPGQGLQFLFEYFSETQRNKGNFPGRFSGRQFSNSRSEMNVSTLELGDSALYLCASSLQLSYGYTFGSGTRLTVV.

The chain carries TRBV4-1 and TRBJ1-2, with D tentatively TRBD1 (5 bases). Looked up from germline, CDR1 is MGHRA and CDR2 is YSYEKL. Between the trimmed V and J ends, which lost 0 bases and 7 bases, there was a span of 15 bases. The CDR3 length is 15 residues. The CDR3 here is CASSQDGSGICGYTF. CDR3 nucleotide sequence: TGCGCCAGCAGCCAAGATGGCTCAGGGATCTGTGGCTACACCTTC.

This rearrangement joins TRBV5-1 to TRBJ2-5; 12 bases are shared with TRBD1. Judging by the DNA end, TRBJ2-7 fits better; the J call may be wrong. The CDR3 sequence is 18 residues long. CDR1 is SGHRS, CDR2 YFSETQ, per germline. The CDR3, as DNA: TGCGCCAGCAGCTTGGTCGGGACAGGGGGCATCTCCCTATCCGAGCAGTACTTC. Protein sequence: CASSLVGTGGISLSEQYF.

V gene TRBV9 combines with J gene TRBJ2-2; a weak D match, TRBD1 (5 bases). Germline CDR1 reads SGDLS; CDR2 reads YYNGEE. This CDR3 contains 16 residues. V gave up 4 bases and J gave up 6 bases, with 19 bases separating them. CDR3 sequence (DNA): TGTGCCAGCAGCACAGACGGCAGGGTAGATGCCGGGGAGCTGTTTTTT. Its translation: CASSTDGRVDAGELFF.

This rearrangement joins TRBV7-8 to TRBJ2-5; a possible D gene is TRBD2 (5 bases). Trimming removed 6 bases at V and 5 bases at J, with 13 bases between. This CDR3 contains 13 residues. The germline V gene has CDR1 SGHVS and CDR2 FQNEAQ. The CDR3 region is CASSIGPGETQYF. In nucleotides, the CDR3 is TGTGCCAGCAGTATCGGGCCGGGGGAGACCCAGTACTTC.

The chain combines TRBV7-9 with TRBJ1-4, with unresolved D. The germline V gene has CDR1 SEHNR and CDR2 FQNEAQ (reference sequence). This CDR3 has 14 amino acids. V was cut by 1 base and J by 8 bases, with 11 bases left in between. The CDR3 protein is CASSLDWEGEKLFF. The CDR3 DNA reads TGTGCCAGCAGCTTAGATTGGGAGGGCGAAAAACTGTTTTTT.

V and J are TRBV7-3 and TRBJ2-2; D is ambiguous. The V gene's germline CDR1 is SGHTA and CDR2 FQGTGA. Trimming pared 5 bases from V and 5 bases from J, leaving 9 bases between. This CDR3 contains 13 residues. CDR3 sequence reads: CASSPGRTGELFF. In DNA, the CDR3 is TGTGCCAGCAGCCCCGGTCGGACCGGGGAGCTGTTTTTT.